These 23 T cell receptor beta chains share one sample of origin, sequenced in a study of multiple sclerosis patients with progressive multifocal leukoencephalopathy. Measured with immunoSEQ multiplex PCR; TCRdb has only the in-frame clones, and not every one. The profile covers about 30,000 clones, with 90% appearing a single time and 1.3% taken by the ten largest. Time point specified: less than 15 months of natalizumab therapy. The sample in question was PBMCs, obtained from a patient treated with natalizumab. All receptors come from a human donor with multiple sclerosis.

This clone was counted between two and nine times. The V gene is TRBV27, the J gene TRBJ2-2; 10 nucleotides match TRBD2. Germline V gives CDR1 MNHEY, CDR2 SMNVEV (reference sequence). Germline trimming cut 0 bases from V and 6 bases from J; bases unmatched to any gene: 1. This CDR3 region has 15 residues. CDR3 loop: CASSLSSGGAGELFF. DNA of the CDR3: TGTGCCAGCAGTTTATCGAGCGGGGGGGCCGGGGAGCTGTTTTTT.

This clone came up once. This chain connects TRBV5-1 to TRBJ1-4, with D perhaps TRBD1 (5 bases). The V end was cut by 3 bases, the J end by 7 bases, with 16 bases between. The CDR3 consists of 15 residues. Per the germline V gene, CDR1 is SGHRS and CDR2 is YFSETQ. The CDR3 DNA follows: TGCGCCAGCAGCTGGGACCTTGAGGGCGGTGAAAAACTGTTTTTT. The encoded protein is CASSWDLEGGEKLFF.

The J gene is TRBJ2-1, the V gene TRBV27, with no clear D. The CDR3 has 13 residues. Deletions cut 6 bases from V and 10 bases from J, with 16 bases between. Germline CDR1 and CDR2: MNHEY and SMNVEV (reference sequence). CDR3 nucleotide sequence: TGTGCCAGCAGCGGGCCGCGTCTATGGGAGCAGTTCTTC. It specifies CASSGPRLWEQFF.

V and J are TRBV4-1 and TRBJ2-7; TRBD2 matches 10 bases. Germline-derived CDR1 and CDR2 are MGHRA and YSYEKL. This CDR3 has 13 amino acids. Losses at the gene ends were 6 bases for V and 5 bases for J; bases not matched to a gene: 4. CDR3 residues: CASSLAGGNEQYF. CDR3 nucleotides: TGCGCCAGCAGTTTAGCGGGGGGTAACGAGCAGTACTTC.

This clone was seen only a few times. V is TRBV5-8 and J is TRBJ1-3; D ambiguous. Trimming removed 2 bases from V and 0 bases from J, with 9 bases in between. Germline values: CDR1 SGHTS, CDR2 YDEGEE. The CDR3 has 15 amino acids. The CDR3 spells CASSFAAPSGNTIYF. The CDR3 DNA follows: TGTGCCAGCAGCTTCGCGGCCCCCTCTGGAAACACCATATATTTT. The full variable domain, with the rest looked up from reference TRBV5-8 and TRBJ1-3, is EAGVTQSPTHLIKTRGQQATLRCSPISGHTSVYWYQQALGLGLQFLLWYDEGEERNRGNFPPRFSGRQFPNYSSELNVNALELEDSALYLCASSFAAPSGNTIYFGEGSWLTVV.

The V gene is TRBV19, the J gene TRBJ1-1; maybe TRBD1 (5 bases). The CDR3 totals 13 residues. Trimming left V 3 bases short and J 4 bases short, with 9 bases between. The germline gives CDR1 LNHDA, CDR2 SQIVND (reference sequence). As DNA, the CDR3 is TGTGCCAGTAGTATGACGGGGGTCACTGAAGCTTTCTTT. Translated, it gives CASSMTGVTEAFF.

This rearrangement joins TRBV19 to TRBJ1-2, with TRBD1 matching over 8 bases. Per germline, CDR1 LNHDA and CDR2 SQIVND (reference sequence). This CDR3 has 13 amino acids. Trimming at V came to 7 bases and at J to 6 bases, leaving 7 bases not matched to a gene. The CDR3 DNA follows: TGTGCCAGTAAGGACAGGGCGTCTCATGGCTACACCTTC. This encodes CASKDRASHGYTF.

The V and J genes are TRBV7-2 and TRBJ1-1; possibly TRBD1 for D (6 bases). The CDR3 has 15 residues. The V gene lost 6 bases and the J gene lost 3 bases, with 17 bases spanning the gap. Germline CDR1 reads SGHTA; CDR2 reads FQGNSA. The CDR3 reads CASRETPRGYTEAFF. The CDR3 DNA reads TGTGCCAGCAGGGAAACCCCCAGGGGATACACTGAAGCTTTCTTT. Combining the CDR3 with reference TRBV7-2 and TRBJ1-1 gives the whole variable domain GAGVSQSPSNKVTEKGKDVELRCDPISGHTALYWYRQSLGQGLEFLIYFQGNSAPDKSGLPSDRFSAERTGGSVSTLTIQRTQQEDSAVYLCASRETPRGYTEAFFGQGTRLTVV.

This clone showed up just a few times. The chain is built from TRBV5-1 and TRBJ2-2, with TRBD2 matching 9 bases. J gave up 2 bases and V 0 bases, and 2 bases lay outside the gene matches. The CDR3 runs to 16 residues. Germline V gene data show CDR1 as SGHRS and CDR2 as YFSETQ. The CDR3 here is CASSLVAGDNTGELFF. The CDR3 DNA reads TGCGCCAGCAGCTTGGTAGCGGGAGACAACACCGGGGAGCTGTTTTTT.

The rearrangement joins TRBV27 to TRBJ2-5; D is undetermined. Trimming took 0 bases from V and 5 from J, leaving 7 bases between them. This CDR3 comprises 13 residues. The germline CDR1 and CDR2 sequences are MNHEY and SMNVEV (reference sequence). The CDR3 DNA sequence: TGTGCCAGCAGTTTATCCACCGCCGAGACCCAGTACTTC. Protein: CASSLSTAETQYF.

The V and J genes are TRBV11-2 and TRBJ2-5; TRBD2 matches 15 bases. The germline CDR1 and CDR2 sequences are SGHAT and FQNNGV. Trimming at V came to 5 bases and at J to 2 bases, leaving 9 bases not matched to a gene. The CDR3 is made up of 18 amino acids. This CDR3 is CASSLGLAGGQRQETQYF. CDR3 DNA sequence: TGTGCCAGCAGCCTAGGACTAGCGGGGGGGCAAAGGCAAGAGACCCAGTACTTC.

The sample holds one count of this clone. This sequence joins TRBV5-6 and TRBJ1-2, with D uncertain. From germline, CDR1 is SGHDT and CDR2 YYEEEE. There are 13 residues in the CDR3. Trimming shortened V by 0 bases and J by 5 bases, and 8 bases separated the two germline ends. CDR3 sequence (DNA): TGTGCCAGCAGCTTGGCAAGCGGGTATGGCTACACCTTC. Its protein product is CASSLASGYGYTF. Using reference TRBV5-6 and TRBJ1-2 for the parts outside the CDR3, the full variable domain is DAGVTQSPTHLIKTRGQQVTLRCSPKSGHDTVSWYQQALGQGPQFIFQYYEEEERQRGNFPDRFSGHQFPNYSSELNVNALLLGDSALYLCASSLASGYGYTFGSGTRLTVV.

The V call is TRBV4-3, the J call TRBJ1-2, with D perhaps TRBD1 (6 bases). The V gene lost 0 bases and the J gene lost 8 bases, with 19 bases spanning the gap. Germline CDR1 LGHNA, CDR2 YSLEER. This CDR3 has 16 residues. The CDR3 nucleotides are TGCGCCAGCAGCCAAGATCGCCAGGGGCGAGTGTGGGGCTACACCTTC. Residues: CASSQDRQGRVWGYTF.

This clone was detected only once. This chain links TRBV2 with TRBJ2-3, with 8 bases that match TRBD2. Germline values: CDR1 SNHLY, CDR2 FYNNEI. V was pared by 6 bases and J by 4 bases, with 3 bases of the junction left unmatched. The CDR3 consists of 13 residues. CDR3 residues: CASRGLVADTQYF. The CDR3 region has the DNA TGTGCCAGCAGGGGACTAGTTGCAGATACGCAGTATTTT.

The chain combines TRBV4-2 with TRBJ1-1; 9 bases map to TRBD1. Per the germline V gene, CDR1 is LGHNA and CDR2 is YNFKEQ. The CDR3 has 15 residues. Trimming at V came to 4 bases and at J to 4 bases, leaving 7 bases not matched to a gene. This CDR3 reads CASSLARQGGTEAFF. The CDR3 coding sequence is TGTGCCAGCAGCCTGGCACGACAGGGGGGCACTGAAGCTTTCTTT.

V and J are TRBV10-3 and TRBJ1-2; TRBD1 agrees at 9 bases. Germline trimming cut 2 bases from V and 3 bases from J; bases unmatched to any gene: 4. Germline V lookup: CDR1 ENHRY, CDR2 SYGVKD. The CDR3 runs to 15 residues. The CDR3 protein is CAISEPRDRDYGYTF. The DNA of the CDR3 is TGTGCCATCAGTGAGCCCCGGGACAGGGACTATGGCTACACCTTC.

The rearrangement links TRBV10-3 to TRBJ1-3, with TRBD1 as a possible D gene (6 bases). Trimming stripped 4 bases from V and 3 bases from J, with 16 bases between. CDR1 and CDR2 from the germline V gene are ENHRY and SYGVKD. The CDR3 is 16 amino acids. The CDR3 DNA reads as TGTGCCATCAGTGGTCCGGGACAAACATTTGGAAACACCATATATTTT. It codes for CAISGPGQTFGNTIYF.

This clone came up a few times. The chain combines TRBV5-6 with TRBJ1-2; D remains ambiguous. V lost 0 bases, J lost 4 bases, and 13 bases lay in between. Germline V lookup: CDR1 SGHDT, CDR2 YYEEEE. The CDR3 totals 15 residues. The CDR3 loop is CASSLGGTDFYGYTF. The CDR3 coding sequence is TGTGCCAGCAGCTTGGGGGGTACAGATTTCTATGGCTACACCTTC.

The chain has TRBV2 and TRBJ1-1; D possibly corresponds to TRBD1 (5 bases). Germline V CDR1 and CDR2: SNHLY, FYNNEI. CDR3 length equals 15 residues. Trimming pared 2 bases from V and 2 bases from J, leaving 12 bases between. The CDR3: CASSELEGLNTEAFF. The CDR3 DNA follows: TGTGCCAGCAGTGAACTGGAGGGACTAAACACTGAAGCTTTCTTT.

This clone was counted once. The CDR3 reads CATRDGQGYEQYF. The CDR3 DNA reads TGTGCCACCAGAGATGGACAGGGCTACGAGCAGTACTTC. The chain joins TRBV15 to TRBJ2-7; 8 bases are shared with TRBD1. This CDR3 spans 13 amino acids. V lost 6 bases to trimming and J lost 3 bases; unmatched junction nucleotides: 4. CDR1 is LNHNV and CDR2 is YYDKDF in the germline V gene (reference sequence). The variable domain in full, with the rest retrieved from reference TRBV15 and TRBJ2-7, is DAMVIQNPRYQVTQFGKPVTLSCSQTLNHNVMYWYQQKSSQAPKLLFHYYDKDFNNEADTPDNFQSRRPNTSFCFLDIRSPGLGDTAMYLCATRDGQGYEQYFGPGTRLTVT.

This chain joins TRBV27 and TRBJ1-4; 8 positions match TRBD1. There are 15 residues in the CDR3. Germline V lookup: CDR1 MNHEY, CDR2 SMNVEV (reference sequence). With 5 bases clipped from V and 6 bases from J, the junction kept 8 bases outside the gene matches. The CDR3 spells CASSPWTGSDEKLFF. CDR3 DNA sequence: TGTGCCAGCAGTCCCTGGACAGGGTCGGATGAAAAACTGTTTTTT.

This chain connects TRBV5-4 to TRBJ2-3, with 7 nucleotides matching TRBD1. The junction had 3 bases not matched to a gene; V was cut back by 4 bases and J by 1 base. The germline CDR1 and CDR2 sequences are SGHNT and YYREEE (reference sequence). This CDR3 has 14 amino acids. CDR3 amino acids: CASSQGQRTDTQYF. CDR3 nucleotides: TGTGCCAGCAGCCAGGGACAGCGCACAGATACGCAGTATTTT.

The V and J genes are TRBV6-6 and TRBJ2-7, with 9 bases matching TRBD2. Per the germline V gene, CDR1 is MNHNY and CDR2 is SVGAGI (reference sequence). CDR3 length: 15 amino acids. Losses at the gene ends were 6 bases for V and 2 bases for J; bases not matched to a gene: 8. CDR3 in amino acids: CASRYRTSATYEQYF. The CDR3 DNA follows: TGTGCCAGCAGATACAGGACTAGCGCCACCTACGAGCAGTACTTC.